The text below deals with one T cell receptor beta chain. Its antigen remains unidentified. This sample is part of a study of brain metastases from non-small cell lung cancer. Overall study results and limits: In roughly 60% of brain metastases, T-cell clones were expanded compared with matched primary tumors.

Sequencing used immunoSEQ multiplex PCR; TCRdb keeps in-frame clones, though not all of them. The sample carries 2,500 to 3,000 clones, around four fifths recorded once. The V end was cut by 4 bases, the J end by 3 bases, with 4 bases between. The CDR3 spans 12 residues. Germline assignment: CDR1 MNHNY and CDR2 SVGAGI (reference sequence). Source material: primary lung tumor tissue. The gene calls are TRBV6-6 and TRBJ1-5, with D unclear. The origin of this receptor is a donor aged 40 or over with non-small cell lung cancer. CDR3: CASSLDNQPQHF. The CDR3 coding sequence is TGTGCCAGCAGTTTGGACAATCAGCCCCAGCATTTT.